The 27 T cell receptor beta chains below all came from one sample that was sequenced in a study of CD8 T cells in Susac syndrome. RNA amounts of about 0.5 to 1 ug underwent reverse transcription with random hexamers. One entry per CDR3 protein, called by TCRdb with MiXCR from the immunoSEQ multiplex PCR reads. The table shows some 140,000 distinct CDR3 sequences, with just under 95% occurring only once. The sequencing input was CD8+ T cells from PBMCs. Receptors were obtained from a human donor with Susac syndrome.

This clonotype came up a few times. The rearrangement joins TRBV27 to TRBJ2-7; D call uncertain. The CDR3 length is 9 residues. Trimming removed 8 bases from V and 4 bases from J, with 3 bases in between. Germline V CDR1 and CDR2: MNHEY, SMNVEV (reference sequence). For the CDR3, the DNA is TGTGCCAGCGGTTACGAGCAGTACTTC. It encodes CASGYEQYF.

The J gene is TRBJ2-2, the V gene TRBV10-3, with 8 bases identical to TRBD1. After removal of 8 bases from V and 0 bases from J, the junction contained 2 bases not matched to a gene. Germline-derived CDR1 and CDR2 are ENHRY and SYGVKD. This CDR3 is 14 amino acids long. The CDR3 protein is CAIRTGSNTGELFF. The CDR3 bases are TGTGCCATCCGGACAGGGTCGAACACCGGGGAGCTGTTTTTT.

The chain links TRBV30 to TRBJ2-1; tentatively, D is TRBD1 or TRBD2 (5 bases each). CDR3 length: 15 residues. Trimming pared 2 bases from V and 6 bases from J, leaving 17 bases between. Germline V gives CDR1 GTSNPN, CDR2 SVGIG (reference sequence). CDR3: CAWSPRGSSLNEQFF. CDR3 nucleotide sequence: TGTGCCTGGAGTCCGAGGGGCAGCAGTCTCAATGAGCAGTTCTTC. The full variable domain, rest sourced from reference TRBV30 and TRBJ2-1, is SQTIHQWPATLVQPVGSPLSLECTVEGTSNPNLYWYRQAAGRGLQLLFYSVGIGQISSEVPQNLSASRPQDRQFILSSKKLLLSDSGFYLCAWSPRGSSLNEQFFGPGTRLTVL.

This chain joins TRBV28 and TRBJ2-5; D unclear. Between the trimmed V and J ends, which lost 3 bases and 5 bases, there was a span of 7 bases. The CDR3 totals 12 residues. CDR1 is MDHEN and CDR2 is SYDVKM in the germline V gene. The CDR3 spells CASSLFGETQYF. The DNA of the CDR3 is TGTGCCAGCAGTTTGTTCGGGGAGACCCAGTACTTC.

This clonotype occurred once. The rearrangement uses TRBV7-9 and TRBJ2-7; D is undetermined. The CDR3 length is 12 residues. The germline gives CDR1 SEHNR, CDR2 FQNEAQ (reference sequence). V lost 1 base, J lost 4 bases, and 5 bases lay in between. The CDR3 region is CASSLGYYEQYF. CDR3 coding DNA: TGTGCCAGCAGCTTAGGTTATTACGAGCAGTACTTC.

This chain uses TRBV5-4 with TRBJ2-3; 8 bases agree with TRBD2. This CDR3 contains 13 residues. V dropped 6 bases and J dropped 3; count of bases not matched to a gene: 3. From germline, CDR1 is SGHNT and CDR2 YYREEE (reference sequence). This CDR3 is CASTGGVTDTQYF. The CDR3 coding sequence is TGTGCCAGCACGGGGGGGGTTACAGATACGCAGTATTTT.

The V and J genes are TRBV24-1 and TRBJ2-3; D is undetermined. The germline V gene encodes CDR1 KGHDR and CDR2 SFDVKD. The ends were cut back, 4 bases at V and 3 bases at J, with 7 bases in the middle. The CDR3 has 13 amino acids. DNA for the CDR3: TGTGCCACCAGTGACCCAAATACAGATACGCAGTATTTT. This sequence encodes CATSDPNTDTQYF.

V and J are TRBV11-2 and TRBJ2-3, with TRBD2 identical over 12 bases. Trimming cost V 2 bases and J 1 base; bases outside gene matches: 10. Germline V gene lookup returns CDR1 SGHAT and CDR2 FQNNGV. CDR3 size: 19 residues. The CDR3 protein is CASSLYWLAGGPRTDTQYF. The DNA for the CDR3 is TGTGCCAGCAGCTTATACTGGCTAGCGGGAGGGCCTCGCACAGATACGCAGTATTTT.

This chain uses TRBV18 with TRBJ2-2; D is unclear. The CDR3 loop spans 12 amino acids. Germline assignment: CDR1 KGHSH and CDR2 LQKENI. Trimming removed 9 bases from V and 4 bases from J, with 9 bases in between. The CDR3, as DNA: TGTGCCAGGCGCACGGCCACCGGGGAGCTGTTTTTT. The encoded protein is CARRTATGELFF.

The chain links TRBV20-1 to TRBJ2-1, with 7 bases aligning to TRBD1. The CDR3 length is 17 residues. Germline-derived CDR1 and CDR2 are DFQATT and SNEGSKA (reference sequence). The trim removed 3 bases at V and 0 bases at J, leaving 11 bases unmatched. CDR3: CSASKPDRALSYNEQFF. The CDR3 region has the DNA TGCAGTGCTAGCAAACCCGACAGGGCCCTCTCCTACAATGAGCAGTTCTTC.

The chain carries TRBV7-2 and TRBJ2-5; D unclear. Germline CDR1 and CDR2: SGHTA and FQGNSA. The CDR3 runs 15 residues. V was pared by 1 base and J by 5 bases, with 14 bases between. The CDR3 nucleotides read TGTGCCAGCAGCTTAGGATTGGGTACGCGGGAGACCCAGTACTTC. It is translated as CASSLGLGTRETQYF.

The chain links TRBV6-6 to TRBJ2-7; 7 bases align to TRBD2. The CDR3 spans 14 residues. CDR1 is MNHNY, CDR2 SVGAGI, per germline (reference sequence). J lost 4 bases, V lost 6 bases, and 9 bases had no gene match. CDR3: CASSRLGGGYEQYF. CDR3 in DNA: TGTGCCAGCAGCAGATTGGGGGGGGGATACGAGCAGTACTTC.

The chain joins TRBV5-1 to TRBJ2-3; 8 bases line up with TRBD1. The CDR3 runs to 15 residues. Germline CDR1 is SGHRS and CDR2 is YFSETQ. The ends lost 4 bases at V and 4 bases at J; junction bases unmatched: 8. As DNA, the CDR3 is TGCGCCAGCAGCCCCGGACAGGGATCAGCAGATACGCAGTATTTT. Translating it yields CASSPGQGSADTQYF.

This rearrangement joins TRBV4-1 to TRBJ2-7, with D unclear. Germline-derived CDR1 and CDR2 are MGHRA and YSYEKL. The CDR3 sequence is 14 residues long. Trimming cost V 0 bases and J 0 bases, with 6 bases left between them. This CDR3 is CASSQEGSSYEQYF. The DNA for the CDR3 is TGCGCCAGCAGCCAAGAAGGCAGCTCCTACGAGCAGTACTTC.

The chain couples TRBV27 to TRBJ2-5; D is uncertain. CDR3 length equals 14 residues. The V end lost 3 bases, the J end lost 9 bases, and 17 bases lay between the germline ends. Per the germline V gene, CDR1 is MNHEY and CDR2 is SMNVEV (reference sequence). CDR3 residues: CASSFGFSRWAQYF. CDR3 DNA: TGTGCCAGCAGTTTCGGCTTTTCTCGATGGGCCCAGTACTTC.

V is TRBV9 and J is TRBJ2-7, with 8 positions matching TRBD1. The V gene's germline CDR1 is SGDLS and CDR2 YYNGEE. V shed 3 bases, J shed 2 bases, and the junction held 4 bases outside the gene matches. The CDR3 length is 14 residues. CDR3 bases: TGTGCCAGCAGCGCACGACAGGGGCCCTACGAGCAGTACTTC. Protein: CASSARQGPYEQYF.

CDR3 sequence (DNA): TGTGCCAGCAGTTTGGCGGTGAATGAAAAACTGTTTTTT. It specifies CASSLAVNEKLFF. V is TRBV12-3 or TRBV12-4 and J is TRBJ1-4, with D unclear. V was pared by 3 bases and J by 5 bases, with 7 bases between. The length of the CDR3 is 13 residues.

In regard to this clonotype: Without the conserved terminal phenylalanine or tryptophan, this CDR3 likely stems from a read error. This sequence joins TRBV5-6 and TRBJ2-7, with TRBD1 matching over 9 bases. The germline V gene has CDR1 SGHDT and CDR2 YYEEEE. Unmatched junction bases numbered 10, after V lost 5 bases and J lost 4 bases. The CDR3 length is 15 residues. CDR3 amino acids: CASSWRTGEKYEQYL. CDR3 nucleotide sequence: TGTGCCAGCAGTTGGAGGACAGGGGAAAAATACGAGCAGTACTTA.

The gene calls are TRBV5-5 and TRBJ2-7; 8 bases align to TRBD2. The CDR3 has 15 amino acids. The V segment lost 1 base and the J segment 2 bases; nucleotides outside the gene matches: 5. Germline V gene lookup returns CDR1 SGHKS and CDR2 YYEKEE (reference sequence). The CDR3 region is CASSLTTSEAYEQYF. The CDR3 nucleotides are TGTGCCAGCAGCTTGACGACTAGCGAGGCCTACGAGCAGTACTTC.

This chain connects TRBV27 to TRBJ2-7; D not certain. Germline loops: CDR1 MNHEY, CDR2 SMNVEV (reference sequence). This CDR3 region has 14 residues. Trimming pared 5 bases from V and 1 base from J, leaving 12 bases between. In DNA, the CDR3 is TGTGCCAGCAGTCCAATGTTGACGTCCTACGAGCAGTACTTC. It is translated as CASSPMLTSYEQYF.

V is TRBV2 and J is TRBJ2-1, with TRBD2 as a possible D gene (6 bases). Per the germline V gene, CDR1 is SNHLY and CDR2 is FYNNEI. This CDR3 contains 14 residues. Between the trimmed V and J ends, which lost 11 bases and 13 bases, there was a span of 27 bases. Written as DNA, the CDR3 is TGTGCCGTCCGAAGCGGCGGAGGGGACGCAAGTCAGTTCTTC. This encodes CAVRSGGGDASQFF.

This clonotype has just one count. The gene calls are TRBV28 and TRBJ2-5; TRBD1 might be the D (5 bases). Germline V gives CDR1 MDHEN, CDR2 SYDVKM. Trimming left V 6 bases short and J 2 bases short, with 13 bases between. The CDR3 runs to 14 residues. CDR3 region: CASSKPRTQETQYF. CDR3 bases: TGTGCCAGCAGCAAACCCCGGACACAAGAGACCCAGTACTTC.

The CDR3 region has the DNA TGTGCCAGCAGCGTGGACACAGATACGCAGTATTTT. It encodes CASSVDTDTQYF. The chain has TRBV9 and TRBJ2-3; D gene unclear. CDR3 length: 12 amino acids. With 2 bases removed from V and 2 bases from J, the gap between germline ends came to 3 bases. Germline V gives CDR1 SGDLS, CDR2 YYNGEE. Filled out from reference TRBV9 and TRBJ2-3, the complete variable domain reads DSGVTQTPKHLITATGQRVTLRCSPRSGDLSVYWYQQSLDQGLQFLIQYYNGEERAKGNILERFSAQQFPDLHSELNLSSLELGDSALYFCASSVDTDTQYFGPGTRLTVL.

V and J are TRBV25-1 and TRBJ2-7, with 9 bases that match TRBD1. The CDR3 covers 14 residues. The germline gives CDR1 MGHDK, CDR2 SYGVNS. With V trimmed by 4 bases and J by 5 bases, 6 bases remained unmatched. CDR3 nucleotide sequence: TGTGCCAGCAGTGTACAGGGGGCAGGGAACGAGCAGTACTTC. Amino acids: CASSVQGAGNEQYF.

The V gene is TRBV2, the J gene TRBJ2-4, with 7 bases identical to TRBD2. In germline, CDR1 is SNHLY, CDR2 FYNNEI. This CDR3 region has 15 residues. The V segment lost 6 bases and the J segment 1 base; nucleotides outside the gene matches: 6. CDR3 nucleotide sequence: TGTGCCAGCAGCTATACCGGGGGGGCCAAAAACATTCAGTACTTC. Translated, it gives CASSYTGGAKNIQYF.

This chain links TRBV27 with TRBJ1-5; 7 nucleotides align to TRBD1. V was pared by 7 bases and J by 3 bases, with 6 bases of the junction left unmatched. CDR1 and CDR2 from the germline V gene are MNHEY and SMNVEV (reference sequence). This CDR3 has 14 residues. CDR3 DNA: TGTGCCAGCAAACAGGGGTCCTCCAATCAGCCCCAGCATTTT. Translating gives CASKQGSSNQPQHF.

This sequence joins TRBV12-3 or TRBV12-4 and TRBJ2-7, with a weak D call TRBD2 (5 bases). There are 14 residues in the CDR3. V was clipped by 6 bases and J by 2 bases, with 14 bases between them. CDR3: CASSPDWDPYEQYF. The CDR3 nucleotides are TGTGCCAGCAGCCCGGACTGGGATCCCTACGAGCAGTACTTC.